The 5 T cell receptor beta chains in this list originate from one sample, sequenced in a study of shared clonotypes between healthy human individuals (TCRdb year 2020). Library construction relied on the immunoSEQ multiplex PCR assay. In its TCRdb copy, this immuneACCESS table keeps in-frame sequences only and misses some clones. Where compared with another copy, unresolved V genes explain less than half of these, and the others have no known cause. The sample has about 560,000 clones on record, around 76% of them singletons. Around 11% of the sample is in the top ten clones. The material sequenced was PBMCs. Receptors originate from a woman in her thirties or forties in good health. Some clones in this sample may be carry-over from other donors' samples.

This clone appeared a single time. V usage is TRBV7-3 and J usage is TRBJ2-1; 13 bases match TRBD2. Unmatched junction bases numbered 6, after V lost 4 bases and J lost 9 bases. This CDR3 contains 15 residues. Germline V lookup: CDR1 SGHTA, CDR2 FQGTGA. This CDR3 is CASSYGLAGVGEQFF. Written as DNA, the CDR3 is TGTGCCAGCAGCTACGGACTAGCGGGAGTAGGTGAGCAGTTCTTC.

The chain links TRBV5-1 to TRBJ2-7; 8 nucleotides align to TRBD2. The V and J ends lost 5 bases and 7 bases, in that order; junction bases with no gene match: 11. The CDR3 runs to 14 residues. Germline CDR1 reads SGHRS; CDR2 reads YFSETQ. This CDR3 is CASRSGLVSGEQYF. The DNA of the CDR3 is TGCGCCAGCAGGTCGGGACTAGTCTCCGGTGAGCAGTACTTC.

The rearrangement uses TRBV10-3 and TRBJ2-7, with no clear D. V lost 1 base and J lost 3, with 7 bases in between. The CDR3 is 13 residues long. Germline-derived CDR1 and CDR2 are ENHRY and SYGVKD. The chain's CDR3 is CAISELNNYEQYF. The DNA of the CDR3 is TGTGCCATCAGTGAGTTAAACAACTACGAGCAGTACTTC.

This clone was seen once. The V call is TRBV7-2, the J call TRBJ2-5; 10 positions match TRBD1. The length of the CDR3 is 16 residues. Per germline, CDR1 SGHTA and CDR2 FQGNSA. V lost 4 bases to trimming and J lost 4 bases; unmatched junction nucleotides: 9. For the CDR3, the DNA is TGTGCCAGCAGCTCTCGGGGGGACAGGGGTCGAGAGACCCAGTACTTC. Its translation: CASSSRGDRGRETQYF.

The chain carries TRBV7-9 and TRBJ2-7; D is possibly TRBD1 (6 bases). CDR3 length: 18 residues. Trimming removed 5 bases at V and 1 base at J, with 24 bases between. CDR1 is SEHNR, CDR2 FQNEAQ, per germline (reference sequence). The CDR3 protein is CASSPRRGQSILSYEQYF. In DNA form, the CDR3 reads TGTGCCAGCAGCCCCCGGCGTGGACAGTCGATTCTTTCCTACGAGCAGTACTTC.